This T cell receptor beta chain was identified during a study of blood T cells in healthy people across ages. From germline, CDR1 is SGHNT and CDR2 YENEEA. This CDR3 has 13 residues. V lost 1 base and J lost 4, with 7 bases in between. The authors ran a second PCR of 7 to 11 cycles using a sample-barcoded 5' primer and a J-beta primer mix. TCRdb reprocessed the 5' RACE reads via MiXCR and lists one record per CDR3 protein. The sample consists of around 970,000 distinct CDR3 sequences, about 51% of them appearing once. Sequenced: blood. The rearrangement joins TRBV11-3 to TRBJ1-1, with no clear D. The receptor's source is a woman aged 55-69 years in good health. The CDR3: CASSLGLTTEAFF. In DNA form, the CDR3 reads TGTGCCAGCAGCTTAGGGCTCACCACTGAAGCTTTCTTT.